The next 21 T cell receptor beta chains were all read from a single sample in a study of shared clonotypes between healthy human individuals. TCRdb's table, derived via immunoSEQ multiplex PCR, lists solely in-frame clones and lacks some. The sample holds about 1 million clones, 70% to 80% seen once. Sequencing was performed on memory CD4+ T cells from PBMCs. Subset defined: CD45RA-negative fraction. The source of these receptors is a man aged 18 to 30 in good health. Some clones in this sample may be carry-over from other donors' samples.

The V call is TRBV18, the J call TRBJ2-7; D not resolved. This CDR3 region has 14 residues. Trimming removed 3 bases from V and 0 bases from J, with 9 bases in between. Germline V gives CDR1 KGHSH, CDR2 LQKENI. CDR3 protein: CASSPGYSSYEQYF. CDR3 coding DNA: TGTGCCAGCTCACCCGGGTATAGCTCCTACGAGCAGTACTTC.

The CDR3 DNA sequence: TGTGCCAGCAGTTGGGCCAGCTCTGGGGCCAACGTCCTGACTTTC. Translation: CASSWASSGANVLTF. V usage is TRBV6-6 and J usage is TRBJ2-6; D is undetermined. V was cut by 4 bases and J by 0 bases, with 7 bases left in between. Germline V lookup: CDR1 MNHNY, CDR2 SVGAGI (reference sequence). This CDR3 is 15 amino acids long.

This sequence joins TRBV5-4 and TRBJ2-5; 9 bases match TRBD2. The V gene end was trimmed by 0 bases and the J gene end by 3 bases; junction bases not matched to a gene: 3. The V gene's germline CDR1 is SGHNT and CDR2 YYREEE (reference sequence). The CDR3 length is 15 residues. The CDR3 nucleotides read TGTGCCAGCAGCTTGGGCGGCGGGAGGGAAGAGACCCAGTACTTC. Its protein is CASSLGGGREETQYF. The complete variable domain, with remaining parts taken from reference TRBV5-4 and TRBJ2-5, reads ETGVTQSPTHLIKTRGQQVTLRCSSQSGHNTVSWYQQALGQGPQFIFQYYREEENGRGNFPPRFSGLQFPNYSSELNVNALELDDSALYLCASSLGGGREETQYFGPGTRLLVL.

The chain links TRBV5-1 to TRBJ2-5, with a possible D match to TRBD2 (6 bases). In germline, CDR1 is SGHRS, CDR2 YFSETQ. The CDR3 extends over 14 amino acids. V was shortened by 3 bases and J by 4 bases, with 13 bases between the two germline ends. The DNA for the CDR3 is TGCGCCAGCAGCTCGGGACCCGGGGGAGAGACCCAGTACTTC. This gives the protein CASSSGPGGETQYF.

This chain joins TRBV10-3 and TRBJ1-1, with D hard to call. Looked up from germline, CDR1 is ENHRY and CDR2 is SYGVKD. V lost 2 bases to trimming and J lost 5 bases, with 9 bases between them. The CDR3 runs 13 residues. This CDR3 is CAISEEGGTEAFF. DNA for the CDR3: TGTGCCATCAGTGAGGAGGGCGGGACTGAAGCTTTCTTT.

The rearrangement joins TRBV6-5 to TRBJ2-7; 8 bases align to TRBD2. The ends lost 6 bases at V and 5 bases at J; junction bases unmatched: 12. There are 15 residues in the CDR3. CDR1 and CDR2 (germline): MNHEY, SVGAGI. DNA of the CDR3: TGTGCCAGCAGGTCCGGTGGAGCGGGAGTTGACGAGCAGTACTTC. Translating gives CASRSGGAGVDEQYF.

This rearrangement joins TRBV5-8 to TRBJ1-2, with D maybe TRBD1 (5 bases). Per the germline V gene, CDR1 is SGHTS and CDR2 is YDEGEE. V was clipped by 1 base and J by 5 bases, with 12 bases between them. The length of the CDR3 is 14 residues. The CDR3 DNA reads as TGTGCCAGCAGCTTGCGGGGCTTCGGTTATGGCTACACCTTC. Amino acid sequence: CASSLRGFGYGYTF.

V usage is TRBV4-2 and J usage is TRBJ1-3; D is uncertain. In germline, CDR1 is LGHNA, CDR2 YNFKEQ. The CDR3 spans 15 residues. V lost 0 bases to trimming and J lost 0 bases, with 6 bases between them. CDR3: CASSQDPSSGNTIYF. CDR3 DNA: TGTGCCAGCAGCCAAGATCCCTCCTCTGGAAACACCATATATTTT.

There are many counts of this clone. This rearrangement joins TRBV11-2 to TRBJ1-2; TRBD1 matches at 7 bases. CDR3 length: 14 residues. CDR1 and CDR2 from the germline V gene are SGHAT and FQNNGV. The V segment lost 5 bases and the J segment 5 bases; nucleotides outside the gene matches: 8. Here the CDR3 reads CASSDNRGVYGYTF. As DNA, the CDR3 is TGTGCCAGCAGCGATAACAGGGGTGTATATGGCTACACCTTC.

J is TRBJ2-7 and V is TRBV6-6; D is possibly TRBD2 (6 bases). Per the germline V gene, CDR1 is MNHNY and CDR2 is SVGAGI (reference sequence). Trimming took 0 bases from V and 7 from J, leaving 16 bases between them. The CDR3 contains 15 residues. The CDR3 loop reads CASSYSFGGGGEQYF. CDR3 DNA sequence: TGTGCCAGCAGTTACTCCTTTGGGGGAGGTGGTGAGCAGTACTTC.

The chain employs TRBV5-1 and TRBJ1-1; D unclear. This CDR3 is 15 amino acids long. Germline assignment: CDR1 SGHRS and CDR2 YFSETQ. V was cut by 1 base and J by 4 bases, with 14 bases left in between. Here the CDR3 reads CASSLFRGVGTEAFF. The CDR3 nucleotides read TGCGCCAGCAGCTTGTTTCGGGGAGTTGGCACTGAAGCTTTCTTT.

This clone was observed a few times. The same CDR3 is also encoded by other DNA sequences in this sample. CDR3 nucleotide sequence: TGTGCCAGCAGCCCGCGTCTGAACACTGAAGCTTTCTTT. Translation gives CASSPRLNTEAFF. This sequence joins TRBV7-3 and TRBJ1-1, with D unresolved. Germline assignment: CDR1 SGHTA and CDR2 FQGTGA. V was pared by 5 bases and J by 0 bases, with 7 bases between. This CDR3 has 13 residues. Supplemented by reference TRBV7-3 and TRBJ1-1, the full variable domain reads GAGVSQTPSNKVTEKGKYVELRCDPISGHTALYWYRQSLGQGPEFLIYFQGTGAADDSGLPNDRFFAVRPEGSVSTLKIQRTERGDSAVYLCASSPRLNTEAFFGQGTRLTVV.

The V and J genes are TRBV30 and TRBJ1-1; 7 bases are shared with TRBD1. CDR1 and CDR2 from the germline V gene are GTSNPN and SVGIG (reference sequence). This CDR3 spans 13 amino acids. J lost 4 bases, V lost 3 bases, and 5 bases had no gene match. CDR3 loop: CAWRGQRGTEAFF. DNA of the CDR3: TGTGCCTGGAGGGGACAGAGAGGCACTGAAGCTTTCTTT.

In this sample, this clone turned up a few times. The chain joins TRBV7-8 to TRBJ1-6; 8 positions match TRBD1. The CDR3 sequence is 15 residues long. Trimming removed 5 bases from V and 2 bases from J; junction bases left unmatched: 2. Germline V gives CDR1 SGHVS, CDR2 FQNEAQ. Here the CDR3 DNA reads TGTGCCAGCAGCCGGACAGGGACCTATAATTCACCCCTCCACTTT. Its protein product is CASSRTGTYNSPLHF.

The chain couples TRBV5-4 to TRBJ1-2; D is possibly TRBD1 (5 bases). The germline CDR1 and CDR2 sequences are SGHNT and YYREEE (reference sequence). This CDR3 contains 15 residues. Trimming removed 4 bases at V and 1 base at J, with 14 bases between. The CDR3, as DNA: TGTGCCAGCAGCCCTGAGGGACCTTTTAACTATGGCTACACCTTC. It yields the protein CASSPEGPFNYGYTF.

The V and J genes are TRBV2 and TRBJ2-1, with TRBD2 identical over 7 bases. From germline, CDR1 is SNHLY and CDR2 FYNNEI. This CDR3 region has 15 residues. V lost 6 bases to trimming and J lost 8 bases; unmatched junction nucleotides: 13. The CDR3 nucleotides read TGTGCCAGCAGGCCCTCGCGGGAGCGAAGGTATGAGCAGTTCTTC. Its protein is CASRPSRERRYEQFF.

This clone was counted only a few times. The chain combines TRBV28 with TRBJ1-2; D remains unclear. Germline assignment: CDR1 MDHEN and CDR2 SYDVKM. Trimming cost V 5 bases and J 4 bases, with 14 bases left between them. The CDR3 is 14 amino acids. As DNA, the CDR3 is TGTGCCAGCAGTCTGGAGGGTCCCCTCTATGGCTACACCTTC. This sequence encodes CASSLEGPLYGYTF.

This chain connects TRBV10-3 to TRBJ2-5; perhaps D is TRBD1 or TRBD2 (5 bases each). V was cut by 0 bases and J by 6 bases, with 8 bases left in between. This CDR3 region has 13 residues. The germline V gene has CDR1 ENHRY and CDR2 SYGVKD. CDR3 region: CAISESGTQTQYF. The CDR3 coding sequence is TGTGCCATCAGTGAGTCGGGGACCCAGACCCAGTACTTC.

The chain employs TRBV7-8 and TRBJ2-7, with D perhaps matching TRBD2 (5 bases). Germline V gene data show CDR1 as SGHVS and CDR2 as FQNEAQ. V was trimmed by 8 bases and J by 6 bases, leaving 23 bases between them. This CDR3 comprises 15 residues. CDR3 DNA: TGTGCCAGCCAGAGAATTTACGGAGGAGATCTCGAGCAGTACTTC. Its translation: CASQRIYGGDLEQYF.

This clone was counted at least ten times. J is TRBJ1-2 and V is TRBV18, with 7 bases matching TRBD1. The CDR3 has 12 amino acids. Germline V gene lookup returns CDR1 KGHSH and CDR2 LQKENI. The trim removed 5 bases at V and 8 bases at J, leaving 5 bases unmatched. CDR3 sequence reads: CASSSQGDGYTF. The CDR3 DNA reads as TGTGCCAGCTCATCTCAGGGGGACGGCTACACCTTC.

This chain joins TRBV5-1 and TRBJ2-3, with TRBD2 as a possible D gene (5 bases). Trimming took off 7 bases at V and 0 bases at J, with 9 bases between the two ends. The CDR3 totals 13 residues. CDR1 SGHRS and CDR2 YFSETQ come from the germline V gene. The CDR3 coding sequence is TGCGCCAGCCAGAGAGGGAGCACAGATACGCAGTATTTT. Translated: CASQRGSTDTQYF.